A single TCR beta chain is shown here with its context. What it recognizes is unknown. The study reverse transcribed the entire isolated RNA, so it sequenced expressed TCRB transcripts. TCRdb's table, derived via immunoSEQ multiplex PCR, lists solely in-frame clones and lacks some. Of 350,000 to 450,000 clones listed, around 15% are singletons. This entry is derived from a study of beta chain features in type 1 diabetes. Study-wide results and caveats: For type 1 diabetes patients, VDJ junctions showed fewer insertions and more deletions. All four CD4+ subsets of Type 1 diabetes patients contained TCRB CDR3s that were moderately but significantly shorter.

Sequencing was performed on naive CD4+ T cells from blood. This clonotype was obtained from a woman between 18 and 30 years old in good health.

As DNA, the CDR3 is TGTGCCAGCGGTTGGGACAGCAATGAGCAGTTCTTC. The encoded protein is CASGWDSNEQFF. The J gene is TRBJ2-1, the V gene TRBV14, with 7 nucleotides matching TRBD1. This CDR3 spans 12 amino acids. Germline loops: CDR1 SGHDN, CDR2 FVKESK. V was pared by 8 bases and J by 6 bases, with 4 bases of the junction left unmatched.